This T cell receptor beta chain derives from a study of early T cells in non-severe SARS-CoV-2 infection. Whole-study results and caveats: VDJdb matching, biased toward anti-spike CD8 responses, missed private and CD4 specificities.

This clonotype was seen many times. The antigen remains unidentified. Attachment of unique molecular identifiers to individual cDNA molecules was performed. TCRdb reprocessed the 5' RACE reads with MiXCR, giving one entry per CDR3 protein. Of some 87,000 distinct CDR3 sequences in the sample, 9% to 13% were seen once. The CDR3 is made up of 14 amino acids. Per the germline V gene, CDR1 is MGHDK and CDR2 is SYGVNS. V dropped 8 bases and J dropped 2 bases, with 13 bases sitting between them. The sequence was collected from an adult who was a healthcare worker with PCR-confirmed SARS-CoV-2 infection or an uninfected control (not recorded which). The specimen sequenced was whole blood. The chain carries TRBV25-1 and TRBJ2-1; TRBD1 is a possible D gene (5 bases). The CDR3 region is CASCPQGPYNEQFF. The CDR3, as DNA: TGTGCCAGCTGCCCCCAGGGCCCCTACAATGAGCAGTTCTTC.